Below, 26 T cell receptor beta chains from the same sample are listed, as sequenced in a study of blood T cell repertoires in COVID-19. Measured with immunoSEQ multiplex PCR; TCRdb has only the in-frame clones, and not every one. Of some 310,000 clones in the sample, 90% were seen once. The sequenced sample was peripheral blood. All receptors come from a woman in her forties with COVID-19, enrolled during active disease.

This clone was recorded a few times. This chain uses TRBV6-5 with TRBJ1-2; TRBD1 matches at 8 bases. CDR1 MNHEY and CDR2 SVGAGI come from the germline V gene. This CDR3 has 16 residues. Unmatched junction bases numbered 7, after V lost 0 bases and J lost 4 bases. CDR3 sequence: CASSYSSPGQGYGYTF. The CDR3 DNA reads TGTGCCAGCAGTTACTCTTCCCCTGGACAGGGCTATGGCTACACCTTC.

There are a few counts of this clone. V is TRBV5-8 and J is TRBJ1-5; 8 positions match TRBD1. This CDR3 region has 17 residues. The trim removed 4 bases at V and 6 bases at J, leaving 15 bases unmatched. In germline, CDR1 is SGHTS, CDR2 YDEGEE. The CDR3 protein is CASSPPQGAKFIQPQHF. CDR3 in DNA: TGTGCCAGCAGCCCCCCGCAGGGGGCTAAGTTTATTCAGCCCCAGCATTTT. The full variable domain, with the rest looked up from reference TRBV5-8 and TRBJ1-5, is EAGVTQSPTHLIKTRGQQATLRCSPISGHTSVYWYQQALGLGLQFLLWYDEGEERNRGNFPPRFSGRQFPNYSSELNVNALELEDSALYLCASSPPQGAKFIQPQHFGDGTRLSIL.

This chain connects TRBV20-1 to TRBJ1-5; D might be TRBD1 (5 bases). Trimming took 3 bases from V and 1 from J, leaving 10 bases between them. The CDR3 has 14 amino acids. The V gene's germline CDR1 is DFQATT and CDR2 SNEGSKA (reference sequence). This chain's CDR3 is CSASWGVSNQPQHF. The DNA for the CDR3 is TGCAGTGCTAGTTGGGGGGTAAGCAATCAGCCCCAGCATTTT.

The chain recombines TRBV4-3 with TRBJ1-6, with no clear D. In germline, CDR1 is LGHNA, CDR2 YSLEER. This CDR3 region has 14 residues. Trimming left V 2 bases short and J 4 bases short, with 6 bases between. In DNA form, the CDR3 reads TGCGCCAGCAGCCAATTTCCGTATAATTCACCCCTCCACTTT. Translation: CASSQFPYNSPLHF.

CDR3 sequence: CATSPPLAGLSSYNEQFF. The CDR3 nucleotides read TGTGCCACCAGCCCTCCGCTAGCGGGTTTAAGCTCCTACAATGAGCAGTTCTTC. The V gene is TRBV15, the J gene TRBJ2-1; TRBD2 matches at 8 bases. There are 18 residues in the CDR3. CDR1 LNHNV and CDR2 YYDKDF come from the germline V gene (reference sequence). V lost 5 bases, J lost 0 bases, and 12 bases stayed unmatched.

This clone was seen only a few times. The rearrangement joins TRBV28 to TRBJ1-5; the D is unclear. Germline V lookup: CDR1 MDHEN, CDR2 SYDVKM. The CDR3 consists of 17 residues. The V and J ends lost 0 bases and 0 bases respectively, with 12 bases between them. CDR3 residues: CASSLWREANSNQPQHF. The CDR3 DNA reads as TGTGCCAGCAGTTTATGGAGGGAAGCTAATAGCAATCAGCCCCAGCATTTT. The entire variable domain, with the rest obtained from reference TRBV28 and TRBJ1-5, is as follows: DVKVTQSSRYLVKRTGEKVFLECVQDMDHENMFWYRQDPGLGLRLIYFSYDVKMKEKGDIPEGYSVSREKKERFSLILESASTNQTSMYLCASSLWREANSNQPQHFGDGTRLSIL.

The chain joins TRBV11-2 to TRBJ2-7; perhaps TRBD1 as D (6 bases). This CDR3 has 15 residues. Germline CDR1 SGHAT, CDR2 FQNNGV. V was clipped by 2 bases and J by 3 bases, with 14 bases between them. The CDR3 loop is CASSLNPGDRYEQYF. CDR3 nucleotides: TGTGCCAGCAGCTTAAATCCAGGGGACCGCTACGAGCAGTACTTC. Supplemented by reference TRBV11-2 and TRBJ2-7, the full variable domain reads EAGVAQSPRYKIIEKRQSVAFWCNPISGHATLYWYQQILGQGPKLLIQFQNNGVVDDSQLPKDRFSAERLKGVDSTLKIQPAKLEDSAVYLCASSLNPGDRYEQYFGPGTRLTVT.

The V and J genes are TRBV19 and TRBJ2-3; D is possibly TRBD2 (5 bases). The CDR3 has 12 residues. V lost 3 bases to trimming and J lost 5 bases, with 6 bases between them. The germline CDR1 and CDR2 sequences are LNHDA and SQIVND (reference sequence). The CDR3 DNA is TGTGCCAGTAGTATCGGGAAAGATACGCAGTATTTT. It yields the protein CASSIGKDTQYF. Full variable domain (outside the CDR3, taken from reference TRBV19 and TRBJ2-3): DGGITQSPKYLFRKEGQNVTLSCEQNLNHDAMYWYRQDPGQGLRLIYYSQIVNDFQKGDIAEGYSVSREKKESFPLTVTSAQKNPTAFYLCASSIGKDTQYFGPGTRLTVL.

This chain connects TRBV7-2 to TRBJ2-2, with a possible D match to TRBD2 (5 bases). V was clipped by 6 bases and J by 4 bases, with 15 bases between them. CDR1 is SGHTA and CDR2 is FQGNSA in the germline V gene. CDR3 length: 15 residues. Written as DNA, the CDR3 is TGTGCCAGCAGTTCCTCTGGACTCTTCACCGGGGAGCTGTTTTTT. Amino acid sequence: CASSSSGLFTGELFF. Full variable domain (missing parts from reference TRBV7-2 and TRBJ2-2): GAGVSQSPSNKVTEKGKDVELRCDPISGHTALYWYRQSLGQGLEFLIYFQGNSAPDKSGLPSDRFSAERTGGSVSTLTIQRTQQEDSAVYLCASSSSGLFTGELFFGEGSRLTVL.

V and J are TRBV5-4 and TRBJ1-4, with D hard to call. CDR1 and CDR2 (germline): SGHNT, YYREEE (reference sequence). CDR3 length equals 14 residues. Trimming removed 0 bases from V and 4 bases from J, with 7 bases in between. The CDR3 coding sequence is TGTGCCAGCAGCTTGGGAACAGTTAATGAAAAACTGTTTTTT. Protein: CASSLGTVNEKLFF.

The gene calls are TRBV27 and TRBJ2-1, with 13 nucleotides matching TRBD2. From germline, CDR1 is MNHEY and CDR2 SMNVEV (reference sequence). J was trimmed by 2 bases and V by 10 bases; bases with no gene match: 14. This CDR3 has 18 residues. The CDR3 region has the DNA TGTGCCACCGCTTTACTAGCGGGAGGGCCATCTCCCTACAATGAGCAGTTCTTC. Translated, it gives CATALLAGGPSPYNEQFF.

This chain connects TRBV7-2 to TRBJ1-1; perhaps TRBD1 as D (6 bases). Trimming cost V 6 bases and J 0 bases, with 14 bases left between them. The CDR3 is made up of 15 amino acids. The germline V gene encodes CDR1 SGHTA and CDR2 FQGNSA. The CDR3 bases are TGTGCCAGCAGAATTAACAGGGAGATGAACACTGAAGCTTTCTTT. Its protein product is CASRINREMNTEAFF.

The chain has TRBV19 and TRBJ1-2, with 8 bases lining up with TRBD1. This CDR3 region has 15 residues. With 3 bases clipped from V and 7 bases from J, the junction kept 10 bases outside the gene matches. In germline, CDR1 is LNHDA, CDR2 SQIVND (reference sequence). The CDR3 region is CASSIVRTGRGGYTF. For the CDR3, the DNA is TGTGCCAGTAGTATTGTAAGGACAGGGAGAGGTGGCTACACCTTC.

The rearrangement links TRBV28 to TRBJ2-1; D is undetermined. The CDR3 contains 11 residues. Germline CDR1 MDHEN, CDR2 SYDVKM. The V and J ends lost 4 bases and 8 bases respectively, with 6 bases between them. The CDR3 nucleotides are TGTGCCAGCAGTTCCGGTCATGAGCAGTTCTTC. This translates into CASSSGHEQFF. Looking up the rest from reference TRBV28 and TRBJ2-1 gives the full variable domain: DVKVTQSSRYLVKRTGEKVFLECVQDMDHENMFWYRQDPGLGLRLIYFSYDVKMKEKGDIPEGYSVSREKKERFSLILESASTNQTSMYLCASSSGHEQFFGPGTRLTVL.

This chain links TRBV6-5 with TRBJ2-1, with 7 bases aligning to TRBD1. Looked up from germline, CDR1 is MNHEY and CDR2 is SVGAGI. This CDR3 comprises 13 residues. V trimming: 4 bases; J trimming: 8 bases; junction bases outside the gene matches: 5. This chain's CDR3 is CASSLQGRDEQFF. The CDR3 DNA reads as TGTGCCAGCAGTTTACAGGGGCGGGATGAGCAGTTCTTC.

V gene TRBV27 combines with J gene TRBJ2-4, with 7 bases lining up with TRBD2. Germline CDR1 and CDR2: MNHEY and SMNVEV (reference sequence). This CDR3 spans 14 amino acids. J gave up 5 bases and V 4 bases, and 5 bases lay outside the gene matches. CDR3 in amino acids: CASSSLANQNIQYF. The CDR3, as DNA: TGTGCCAGCAGTTCACTAGCGAATCAAAACATTCAGTACTTC.

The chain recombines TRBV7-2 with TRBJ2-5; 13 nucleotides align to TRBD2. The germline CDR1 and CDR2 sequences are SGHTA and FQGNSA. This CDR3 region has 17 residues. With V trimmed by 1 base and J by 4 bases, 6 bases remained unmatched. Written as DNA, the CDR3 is TGTGCCAGCAGCTTAGGGAGGACTAGCGGGAGTATAGAGACCCAGTACTTC. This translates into CASSLGRTSGSIETQYF.

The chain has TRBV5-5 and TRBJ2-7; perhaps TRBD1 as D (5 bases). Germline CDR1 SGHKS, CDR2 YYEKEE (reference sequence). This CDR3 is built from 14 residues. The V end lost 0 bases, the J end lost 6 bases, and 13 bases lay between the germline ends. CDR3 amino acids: CASSLEGVSTEQYF. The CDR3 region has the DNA TGTGCCAGCAGCTTGGAAGGGGTTTCGACCGAGCAGTACTTC.

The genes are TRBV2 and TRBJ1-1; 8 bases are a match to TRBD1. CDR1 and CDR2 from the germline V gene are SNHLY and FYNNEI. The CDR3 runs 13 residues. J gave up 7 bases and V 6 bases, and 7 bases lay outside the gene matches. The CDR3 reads CASSLQGVNEAFF. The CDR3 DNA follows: TGTGCCAGCAGCTTACAGGGGGTTAATGAAGCTTTCTTT.

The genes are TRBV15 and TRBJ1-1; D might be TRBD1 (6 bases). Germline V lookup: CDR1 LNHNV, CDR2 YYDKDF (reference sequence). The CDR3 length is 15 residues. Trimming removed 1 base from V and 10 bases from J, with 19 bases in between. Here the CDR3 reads CATSRVHQAVRGAFF. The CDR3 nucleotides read TGTGCCACCAGCAGAGTCCACCAGGCGGTCAGGGGAGCTTTCTTT.

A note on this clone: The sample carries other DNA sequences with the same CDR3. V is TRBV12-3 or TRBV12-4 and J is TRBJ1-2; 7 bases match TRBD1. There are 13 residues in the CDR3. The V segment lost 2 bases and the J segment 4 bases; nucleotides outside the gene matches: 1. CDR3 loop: CASSLSGGYGYTF. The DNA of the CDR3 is TGTGCCAGCAGTTTATCAGGGGGCTATGGCTACACCTTC.

CDR3 amino acids: CSARRRAEAFF. The CDR3 nucleotides are TGCAGTGCTAGGAGGCGGGCTGAAGCTTTCTTT. The chain is built from TRBV20-1 and TRBJ1-1; D remains unclear. Germline CDR1 DFQATT, CDR2 SNEGSKA (reference sequence). The CDR3 extends over 11 amino acids. V shed 3 bases and J shed 6 bases, with 8 bases lying between them.

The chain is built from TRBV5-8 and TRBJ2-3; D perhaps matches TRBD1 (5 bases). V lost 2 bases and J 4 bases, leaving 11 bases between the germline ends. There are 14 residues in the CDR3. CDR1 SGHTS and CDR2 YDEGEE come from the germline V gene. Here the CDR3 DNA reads TGTGCCAGCAGCTTCGGACAAATTCCAGATACGCAGTATTTT. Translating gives CASSFGQIPDTQYF.

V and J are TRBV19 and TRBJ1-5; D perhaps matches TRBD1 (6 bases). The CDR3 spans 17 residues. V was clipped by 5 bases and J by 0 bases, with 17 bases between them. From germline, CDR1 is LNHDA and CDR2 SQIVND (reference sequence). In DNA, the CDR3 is TGTGCCAGTAGTCTGGACAGAAATGAGGCTAGCAATCAGCCCCAGCATTTT. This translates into CASSLDRNEASNQPQHF.

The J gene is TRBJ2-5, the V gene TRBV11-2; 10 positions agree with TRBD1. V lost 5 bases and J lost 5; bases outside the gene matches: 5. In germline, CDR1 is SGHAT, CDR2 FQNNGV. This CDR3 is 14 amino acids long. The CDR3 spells CASSPRTGGETQYF. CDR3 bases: TGTGCCAGCAGCCCGAGGACAGGGGGGGAGACCCAGTACTTC.

The CDR3 is CASSARTGGNSPLHF. The CDR3 bases are TGTGCCAGCAGCGCAAGGACAGGGGGCAATTCACCCCTCCACTTT. The V call is TRBV7-2, the J call TRBJ1-6, with 11 nucleotides matching TRBD1. This CDR3 contains 15 residues. The V gene end was trimmed by 5 bases and the J gene end by 7 bases; junction bases not matched to a gene: 4. Germline V CDR1 and CDR2: SGHTA, FQGNSA.